This entry lists 20 T cell receptor beta chains sequenced from one sample in a study of shared clonotypes between healthy human individuals. Measured with immunoSEQ multiplex PCR; TCRdb has only the in-frame clones, and not every one. The profile covers about 1.1 million clones, with more than 75% appearing a single time and under 0.65% taken by the ten largest. Source material: memory CD4+ T cells from PBMCs. Regarding subset: CD45RA-negative fraction. The source of these receptors is a man between 18 and 35 years old in good health. Some clones in this sample may be carry-over from other donors' samples.

The chain couples TRBV4-3 to TRBJ1-2; 8 bases line up with TRBD1. The CDR3 totals 14 residues. Germline CDR1 reads LGHNA; CDR2 reads YSLEER. V shed 0 bases, J shed 8 bases, and the junction held 5 bases outside the gene matches. The chain's CDR3 is CASSQDGQGMGYTF. For the CDR3, the DNA is TGCGCCAGCAGCCAAGATGGACAGGGTATGGGCTACACCTTC.

The chain uses TRBV29-1 and TRBJ2-7; TRBD2 matches 11 bases. The CDR3 is 13 residues long. Germline V gene sequence: CDR1 SQVTM, CDR2 ANQGSEA. After removal of 4 bases from V and 6 bases from J, the junction contained 5 bases not matched to a gene. CDR3 DNA: TGCAGCGTTGTCGGTCTAGCGGGAGGCGAGCAGTACTTC. The encoded protein is CSVVGLAGGEQYF.

The J gene is TRBJ2-1, the V gene TRBV15; tentatively, D is TRBD2 (5 bases). Trimming shortened V by 3 bases and J by 4 bases, and 16 bases separated the two germline ends. The germline V gene encodes CDR1 LNHNV and CDR2 YYDKDF (reference sequence). The CDR3 covers 16 residues. DNA of the CDR3: TGTGCCACCAGCAGGAGGAATCCGGGATCTTACAATGAGCAGTTCTTC. It is translated as CATSRRNPGSYNEQFF.

The chain combines TRBV30 with TRBJ2-1; TRBD2 matches at 7 bases. The CDR3 is made up of 16 amino acids. V dropped 4 bases and J dropped 9; count of bases not matched to a gene: 18. The germline V gene encodes CDR1 GTSNPN and CDR2 SVGIG (reference sequence). This CDR3 reads CAWTGLASGNAAEQFF. CDR3 DNA: TGTGCCTGGACCGGGCTCGCTAGCGGAAATGCCGCTGAGCAGTTCTTC.

The chain combines TRBV7-8 with TRBJ1-1, with D uncertain. V was shortened by 1 base and J by 5 bases, with 14 bases between the two germline ends. The CDR3 loop spans 15 amino acids. Looked up from germline, CDR1 is SGHVS and CDR2 is FQNEAQ. The CDR3 DNA is TGTGCCAGCAGCTTAGGGCGGGTCGGAGGGACTGAAGCTTTCTTT. Its protein is CASSLGRVGGTEAFF.

The chain links TRBV5-4 to TRBJ2-7; D gene uncertain. Trimming pared 5 bases from V and 4 bases from J, leaving 16 bases between. The CDR3 runs 14 residues. The germline CDR1 and CDR2 sequences are SGHNT and YYREEE (reference sequence). The CDR3: CASSDSVGRYEQYF. The CDR3 nucleotides read TGTGCCAGCAGTGACTCCGTGGGTAGGTACGAGCAGTACTTC.

The V call is TRBV5-4, the J call TRBJ2-5; 8 bases map to TRBD1. V trimming: 0 bases; J trimming: 5 bases; junction bases outside the gene matches: 9. The CDR3 is 16 amino acids. Per the germline V gene, CDR1 is SGHNT and CDR2 is YYREEE (reference sequence). The CDR3 here is CASSLGETGVMETQYF. In DNA form, the CDR3 reads TGTGCCAGCAGCTTGGGCGAGACAGGGGTTATGGAGACCCAGTACTTC.

J is TRBJ2-7 and V is TRBV7-6; 8 positions agree with TRBD1. Germline CDR1 SGHVS, CDR2 FNYEAQ. This CDR3 has 15 residues. The V gene end was trimmed by 5 bases and the J gene end by 3 bases; junction bases not matched to a gene: 9. The CDR3 is CASSLGQGSFYEQYF. CDR3 DNA: TGTGCCAGCAGCCTTGGACAGGGATCCTTCTACGAGCAGTACTTC.

The V call is TRBV19, the J call TRBJ2-7; tentatively, D is TRBD2 (5 bases). Per germline, CDR1 LNHDA and CDR2 SQIVND (reference sequence). CDR3 length: 14 amino acids. The germline V and J ends were trimmed by 8 bases and 0 bases, with 14 bases remaining between them. The CDR3 nucleotides are TGTGCCAGTTCAGAGACTACAAGCTCCTACGAGCAGTACTTC. It yields the protein CASSETTSSYEQYF.

The chain employs TRBV28 and TRBJ2-5; perhaps D is TRBD1 or TRBD2 (5 bases each). The germline V gene encodes CDR1 MDHEN and CDR2 SYDVKM. With 5 bases removed from V and 4 bases from J, the gap between germline ends came to 11 bases. The CDR3 runs to 13 residues. CDR3 sequence reads: CASSTTRGETQYF. The CDR3 coding sequence is TGTGCCAGCAGTACTACTAGGGGAGAGACCCAGTACTTC.

This chain links TRBV7-8 with TRBJ1-4; the D is unclear. The length of the CDR3 is 14 residues. Germline CDR1 reads SGHVS; CDR2 reads FQNEAQ. Trimming left V 3 bases short and J 8 bases short, with 13 bases between. DNA of the CDR3: TGTGCCAGCAGCTTTTATCTTTCAGGAGAAAAACTGTTTTTT. Amino acid sequence: CASSFYLSGEKLFF.

The chain has TRBV7-9 and TRBJ2-2; D is unresolved. The length of the CDR3 is 15 residues. Germline assignment: CDR1 SEHNR and CDR2 FQNEAQ (reference sequence). V lost 3 bases, J lost 0 bases, and 8 bases lay in between. The chain's CDR3 is CASSFGNANTGELFF. CDR3 sequence (DNA): TGTGCCAGCAGCTTTGGCAACGCGAACACCGGGGAGCTGTTTTTT.

This chain links TRBV2 with TRBJ2-1; 8 bases fit TRBD2. Germline assignment: CDR1 SNHLY and CDR2 FYNNEI. The J segment lost 4 bases and the V segment lost 7 bases, leaving 9 bases of the junction unmatched. CDR3 size: 15 residues. CDR3 in DNA: TGTGCCAGCACCCCGAGGAGCGGGAGTTACAATGAGCAGTTCTTC. This encodes CASTPRSGSYNEQFF.

This clone was observed a single time. V and J are TRBV12-5 and TRBJ1-2; D call uncertain. With 5 bases removed from V and 2 bases from J, the gap between germline ends came to 21 bases. There are 17 residues in the CDR3. CDR1 is LGHNT and CDR2 is FRNRAP in the germline V gene. The CDR3, as DNA: TGTGCTAGTGGTCCTTCGGGCGGTCCCAGGTCGAACTATGGCTACACCTTC. As protein: CASGPSGGPRSNYGYTF. The full variable domain, with the rest looked up from reference TRBV12-5 and TRBJ1-2, is DARVTQTPRHKVTEMGQEVTMRCQPILGHNTVFWYRQTMMQGLELLAYFRNRAPLDDSGMPKDRFSAEMPDATLATLKIQPSEPRDSAVYFCASGPSGGPRSNYGYTFGSGTRLTVV.

The V gene is TRBV9, the J gene TRBJ2-7; no firm D call. V lost 0 bases and J 5 bases, leaving 9 bases between the germline ends. The CDR3 consists of 13 residues. CDR1 SGDLS and CDR2 YYNGEE come from the germline V gene. The DNA of the CDR3 is TGTGCCAGCAGCGTAGGCATGGATAACGAGCAGTACTTC. As protein: CASSVGMDNEQYF. The entire variable domain, with the rest obtained from reference TRBV9 and TRBJ2-7, is as follows: DSGVTQTPKHLITATGQRVTLRCSPRSGDLSVYWYQQSLDQGLQFLIQYYNGEERAKGNILERFSAQQFPDLHSELNLSSLELGDSALYFCASSVGMDNEQYFGPGTRLTVT.

V and J are TRBV7-2 and TRBJ1-5, with D hard to call. In germline, CDR1 is SGHTA, CDR2 FQGNSA. V was clipped by 5 bases and J by 3 bases, with 5 bases between them. This CDR3 has 12 amino acids. Here the CDR3 DNA reads TGTGCCAGCAGCCACGACAATCAGCCCCAGCATTTT. It yields the protein CASSHDNQPQHF.

The chain is built from TRBV6-4 and TRBJ2-1, with 10 bases that match TRBD2. The CDR3 covers 16 residues. Looked up from germline, CDR1 is MRHNA and CDR2 is SNTAGT. The ends lost 4 bases at V and 2 bases at J; junction bases unmatched: 5. CDR3 residues: CASSGRAGGAYNEQFF. In nucleotides, the CDR3 is TGTGCCAGCAGTGGACGAGCGGGAGGGGCCTACAATGAGCAGTTCTTC.

The genes are TRBV20-1 and TRBJ2-7; D may be TRBD2 (5 bases). The CDR3 has 11 amino acids. Trimming shortened V by 6 bases and J by 2 bases, and 8 bases separated the two germline ends. Germline-derived CDR1 and CDR2 are DFQATT and SNEGSKA (reference sequence). CDR3 sequence (DNA): TGCAGTGCAAAGCGGACCTACGAGCAGTACTTC. Protein sequence: CSAKRTYEQYF.

Points on this clone: Just one base apart from a much larger clone, this may be a read error. The same CDR3 arises from other DNA sequences in this sample as well. V gene TRBV7-9 combines with J gene TRBJ1-1; a weak D match, TRBD1 (5 bases). The CDR3 length is 13 residues. Germline V gene data show CDR1 as SEHNR and CDR2 as FQNEAQ (reference sequence). The V end was cut by 5 bases, the J end by 1 base, with 8 bases between. This CDR3 is CASSLGANTEAFF. Here the CDR3 DNA reads TGTGCCAGCAGCCTCGGGGCGAACACTGAAGCTTTCTTT.

The chain recombines TRBV28 with TRBJ1-1; TRBD1 matches 9 bases. V shed 1 base and J 4 bases; nucleotides not matched to a gene: 4. CDR3 length: 15 amino acids. CDR1 MDHEN and CDR2 SYDVKM come from the germline V gene. DNA for the CDR3: TGTGCCAGCAGTTTATTCGGGACAGGGACCACTGAAGCTTTCTTT. It codes for CASSLFGTGTTEAFF.